This TCR beta chain was sequenced for a study of blood T cell repertoires in COVID-19 (dated by TCRdb to the early 2020s). Some background on the complete study: Collaborator samples came from the United States, Italy and Spain and covered acute and convalescent phases of COVID-19. Samples came from the ongoing ImmuneRACE study (first 160 participants) plus 1,254 subjects from 6 global collaborators. Where available, HLA class I and class II types were taken from metadata supplied by the sample provider and were not determined by assay-based typing. Deeply sampled blood TCRbeta repertoires from subjects exposed to, actively infected with, or recovered from COVID-19 were included in the dataset. Sample metadata almost always included a de-identified subject ID, COVID-19 status, age in years and sex. The material from the prospective study consisted of cDNA or gDNA derived from T cells, B-cell-depleted T cells, or PBMCs. The repertoires were made available in a free public database intended to serve as a resource for research on the immune response to SARS-CoV-2. The investigation overall reported the following: Clinical and demographic metadata were provided uncurated, with the amount varying by source and participant.

TCRbeta CDR3 regions were amplified from genomic DNA using the immunoSEQ Assay, a bias-controlled multiplex PCR. Regarding the original processing steps: The number of nucleated cells in each sample was estimated from the amplification of reference gene primers within the assay. Sequence reads were collapsed and filtered to measure the absolute abundance of every unique TCRbeta CDR3 rearrangement. For each sample, productive Simpson clonality was calculated as the square root of Simpson's diversity index over productive rearrangements. TCRdb limited this immuneACCESS table to in-frame rearrangements with V and J called. A share of clones is missing; checked studies link under half to unresolved V genes, and the rest is unexplained. V and J calls and clone size follow that table, whereas D and trimming were derived from the DNA. The sample table holds 200,000 to 300,000 clones, of which approximately 90% were seen once. Roughly 3.7% of the sample is in the top ten clones.

V is trimmed back by 6 bases and J by 5 bases, and the junction contains 9 bases that no gene match accounts for. CDR1 and CDR2 are drawn from the germline V gene (reference sequence): LNHDA, SQIVND. The CDR3 numbers 14 residues from cysteine through phenylalanine. CDR3 DNA is the only sequence kept; it has 42 bases, read in frame from the first base. Whole blood was collected in K2EDTA tubes by collaborating institutions according to the institutions' own protocols. For TCRbeta analysis, collaborators shipped samples in one of three forms: frozen whole blood, isolated PBMCs, or DNA extracted from either of those sample types. Points on this clone: The antigen this receptor binds is unknown. Per-nucleotide qualities are absent, and no much larger clonotype sits a single base away.

The chain couples TRBV19 to TRBJ1-1; 7 central nucleotides agree with TRBD1. The sequenced material came from peripheral blood. The receptor was derived from a woman aged 40-49 years with acute or convalescent COVID-19. Read as DNA, the sequence is TGTGCCAGTAGCCCACAGGGGAGTCCAACTGAAGCTTTCTTT. This yields the protein CASSPQGSPTEAFF.